Listed below are T cell receptor beta chains from one sample, sequenced in a study of blood T cell repertoires in COVID-19. Using immunoSEQ multiplex PCR, the repertoire was profiled, and TCRdb retains in-frame clones only, with some absent. The table records more than 20,000 clones, roughly 88% of them present only once. Sequenced: peripheral blood. The receptors stem from a man older than 75 with active or convalescent COVID-19. Both conserved end residues are part of each CDR3. D genes are given only for firm matches. Only some rows state a clone size, as once, few, many or a class for expanded clones.

>TRBJ2-5|once|TRBV7-2|16|TRBD1
CASSLVGRQGKETQYF
TGTGCCAGCAGCTTAGTCGGTCGACAGGGCAAAGAGACCCAGTACTTC
>TRBJ2-2|.|TRBV9|14|.
CASSVVLEAGELFF
TGTGCCAGCAGCGTAGTACTAGAGGCCGGGGAGCTGTTTTTT
>TRBJ1-1|.|TRBV2|11|.
CATRAGPEAFF
TGTGCCACCAGGGCAGGCCCTGAAGCTTTCTTT
>TRBJ1-2|.|TRBV10-3|13|.
CAISETGVYGYTF
TGTGCCATCAGTGAGACAGGCGTCTATGGCTACACCTTC
>TRBJ1-3|.|TRBV4-3|14|.
CASSPTVTGNTIYF
TGCGCCAGCAGCCCGACAGTGACTGGAAACACCATATATTTT
>TRBJ2-1|.|TRBV27|18|TRBD2
CASSLWVGGLAGQNEQFF
TGTGCCAGCAGTTTATGGGTTGGGGGACTAGCGGGGCAAAATGAGCAGTTCTTC
>TRBJ2-7|.|TRBV3-1/TRBV3-2|15|TRBD1
CASSLTPDREYEQYF
TGTGCCAGCAGCCTAACCCCCGACAGGGAGTACGAGCAGTACTTC
>TRBJ1-2|.|TRBV10-1|16|.
CASKPRSRGCRYGYTF
TGCGCCAGCAAACCACGGTCCAGGGGATGTCGGTATGGCTACACCTTC
>TRBJ2-3|.|TRBV5-5|14|TRBD2
CASSQGLAADTQYF
TGTGCCAGCAGCCAGGGACTAGCGGCAGATACGCAGTATTTT
>TRBJ1-1|.|TRBV2|14|.
CASSEIRGGGEAFF
TGTGCCAGCAGTGAGATAAGGGGAGGCGGTGAAGCTTTCTTT
>TRBJ2-2|.|TRBV5-5|16|TRBD2
CASSFLGTRNTGELFF
TGTGCCAGCAGCTTCCTCGGGACTAGAAACACCGGGGAGCTGTTTTTT
>TRBJ1-6|.|TRBV3-1/TRBV3-2|13|.
CASSQGDIGPLHF
TGTGCCAGCAGCCAAGGGGACATCGGACCCCTCCACTTT
>TRBJ2-3|.|TRBV5-1|15|.
CASSSDGASTDTQYF
TGCGCCAGCAGCAGTGACGGAGCTAGCACAGATACGCAGTATTTT
>TRBJ2-7|.|TRBV7-9|17|TRBD2
CASSLVLRTSGSYEQYF
TGTGCCAGCAGCTTAGTTCTGCGGACTAGCGGGAGCTACGAGCAGTACTTC
>TRBJ1-1|.|TRBV7-9|14|.
CASSPRTLATEAFF
TGTGCCAGCAGCCCTCGGACTTTAGCAACTGAAGCTTTCTTT
>TRBJ2-7|.|TRBV9|15|.
CASSVEARFPYEQYF
TGTGCCAGCAGCGTAGAGGCCAGGTTCCCCTACGAGCAGTACTTC
>TRBJ1-2|once|TRBV7-9|13|TRBD1
CASSPGQGYGYTF
TGTGCCAGCAGCCCAGGACAGGGCTATGGCTACACCTTC
>TRBJ1-1|.|TRBV19|13|TRBD1
CASSTTGSTEAFF
TGTGCCAGTAGTACGACAGGGTCCACTGAAGCTTTCTTT
>TRBJ2-4|.|TRBV12-3/TRBV12-4|13|.
CASSFSLENIQYF
TGTGCCAGCAGTTTTAGTTTGGAAAACATTCAGTACTTC
>TRBJ1-1|few|TRBV9|14|.
CASSALGGDTEAFF
TGTGCCAGCAGTGCCTTGGGGGGAGACACTGAAGCTTTCTTT
>TRBJ2-1|.|TRBV6-6|15|TRBD2
CASRSTSGSYNEQFF
TGTGCCAGCAGATCGACTAGCGGGAGCTACAATGAGCAGTTCTTC
>TRBJ2-7|.|TRBV2|12|TRBD1
CASSGTGNEQYF
TGTGCCAGCAGTGGGACAGGGAACGAGCAGTACTTC
>TRBJ2-7|once|TRBV27|11|.
CASSTSYEQYF
TGTGCCAGCAGCACTAGTTACGAGCAGTACTTC
>TRBJ2-7|.|TRBV21-1|14|.
CASSTSTSSYEQYF
TGTGCCAGCAGTACATCGACTAGCTCCTACGAGCAGTACTTC
>TRBJ2-3|.|TRBV19|16|TRBD2
CASSTRLAGSTDTQYF
TGTGCCAGTAGTACCAGACTAGCGGGGAGCACAGATACGCAGTATTTT
>TRBJ2-1|.|TRBV28|15|TRBD2
CASSVSGRPYNEQFF
TGTGCCAGCAGTGTGAGCGGGAGACCCTACAATGAGCAGTTCTTC
>TRBJ1-5|.|TRBV19|14|TRBD1
CASSIRQGIQPQHF
TGTGCCAGTAGTATTAGACAGGGGATCCAGCCCCAGCATTTT
>TRBJ2-7|.|TRBV20-1|11|.
CSGTGAYEQYF
TGCAGTGGAACAGGCGCCTACGAGCAGTACTTC
>TRBJ1-5|.|TRBV12-3/TRBV12-4|13|TRBD1
CASSKDRELPQHF
TGTGCCAGCAGTAAGGACAGGGAATTGCCCCAGCATTTT
>TRBJ2-2|.|TRBV24-1|17|TRBD2
CATSDLTSGGAGGELFF
TGTGCCACCAGTGACTTGACTAGCGGGGGGGCTGGCGGGGAGCTGTTTTTT
>TRBJ2-1|.|TRBV5-1|15|.
CASSLFERRYNEQFF
TGCGCCAGCAGCTTGTTCGAGCGAAGGTACAATGAGCAGTTCTTC
>TRBJ2-7|.|TRBV7-2|13|.
CASSLGGPYEQYF
TGTGCCAGCAGCTTAGGGGGCCCCTACGAGCAGTACTTC
>TRBJ2-7|few|TRBV9|13|.
CASQRTDSYEQYF
TGTGCCAGTCAGCGGACAGACTCCTACGAGCAGTACTTC
>TRBJ1-2|.|TRBV18|15|TRBD1
CASSPRTGDHYGYTF
TGTGCCAGCTCACCCAGGACAGGGGATCACTATGGCTACACCTTC
>TRBJ2-7|few|TRBV27|15|TRBD2
CASSLMPSGAYEQYF
TGTGCCAGCAGTTTAATGCCTAGCGGCGCCTACGAGCAGTACTTC
>TRBJ2-2|.|TRBV5-5|15|TRBD1
CASSQPGQGAGELFF
TGTGCCAGCAGCCAGCCGGGACAGGGGGCGGGGGAGCTGTTTTTT
>TRBJ2-7|.|TRBV3-1/TRBV3-2|15|TRBD2
CASSERLAGNYEQYF
TGTGCCAGCAGCGAACGACTAGCGGGAAACTACGAGCAGTACTTC
>TRBJ1-2|.|TRBV9|14|.
CASSVDRVGYGYTF
TGTGCCAGCAGCGTAGACAGGGTGGGGTATGGCTACACCTTC
>TRBJ2-2|.|TRBV11-2|14|.
CASSLVRGAGELFF
TGTGCCAGCAGCTTAGTTCGAGGAGCCGGGGAGCTGTTTTTT
>TRBJ2-4|.|TRBV4-2|17|TRBD1
CASSQVGQSLAKNIQYF
TGTGCCAGCAGCCAAGTGGGACAGTCTTTAGCCAAAAACATTCAGTACTTC